The present entry profiles one T cell receptor beta chain with its context. In the original workflow: Amplification from reference gene primers served as the basis for estimated nucleated cell counts. Produced via immunoSEQ multiplex PCR; TCRdb's table is partial and in-frame only. V and J calls plus clone size are reproduced from that table; the DNA served to infer D and trimming. The sample yields 200,000 or so clones, 60% to 85% seen once. The record originates from a study of blood T cell repertoires in COVID-19. Study-wide context: COVID-19 samples from acute and convalescent phases originated in the United States, Italy and Spain.

The receptor was isolated from a man aged 55-75 years with active or convalescent COVID-19. Sequenced sample: peripheral blood.

CDR3 sequence reads: CASNLAGMGNEQFF. DNA for the CDR3: TGTGCCAGCAACCTAGCGGGAATGGGTAATGAGCAGTTCTTC. The chain links TRBV2 to TRBJ2-1, with 9 positions matching TRBD2. The CDR3 is made up of 14 amino acids. Germline loops: CDR1 SNHLY, CDR2 FYNNEI. V lost 7 bases to trimming and J lost 7 bases; unmatched junction nucleotides: 8.